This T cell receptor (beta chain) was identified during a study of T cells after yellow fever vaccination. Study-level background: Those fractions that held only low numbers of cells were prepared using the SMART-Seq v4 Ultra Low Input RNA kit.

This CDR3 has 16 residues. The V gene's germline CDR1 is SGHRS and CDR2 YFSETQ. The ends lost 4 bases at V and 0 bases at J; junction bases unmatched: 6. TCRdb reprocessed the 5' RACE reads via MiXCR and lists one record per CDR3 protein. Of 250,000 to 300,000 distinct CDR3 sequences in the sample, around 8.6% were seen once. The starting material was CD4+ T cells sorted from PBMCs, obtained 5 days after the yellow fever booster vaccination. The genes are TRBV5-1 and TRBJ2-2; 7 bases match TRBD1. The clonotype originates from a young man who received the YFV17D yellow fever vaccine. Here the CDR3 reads CASSLRTGANTGELFF. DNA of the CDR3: TGCGCCAGCAGCCTCAGGACAGGAGCGAACACCGGGGAGCTGTTTTTT.